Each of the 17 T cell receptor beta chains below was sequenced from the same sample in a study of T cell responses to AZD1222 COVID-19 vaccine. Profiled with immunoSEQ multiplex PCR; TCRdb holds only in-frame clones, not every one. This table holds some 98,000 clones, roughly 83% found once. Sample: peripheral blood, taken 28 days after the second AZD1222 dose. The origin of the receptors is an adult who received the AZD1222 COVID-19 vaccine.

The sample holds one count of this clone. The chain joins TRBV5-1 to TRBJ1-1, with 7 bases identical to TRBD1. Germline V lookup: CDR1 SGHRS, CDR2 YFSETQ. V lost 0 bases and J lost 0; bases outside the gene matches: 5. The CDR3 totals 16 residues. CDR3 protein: CASSLAGQVMNTEAFF. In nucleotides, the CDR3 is TGCGCCAGCAGCTTGGCCGGACAGGTCATGAACACTGAAGCTTTCTTT.

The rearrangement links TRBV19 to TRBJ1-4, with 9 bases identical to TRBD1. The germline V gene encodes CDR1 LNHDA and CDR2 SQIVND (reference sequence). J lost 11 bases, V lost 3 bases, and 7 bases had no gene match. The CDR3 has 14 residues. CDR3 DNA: TGTGCCAGTAGTATGGGGACAGGGCGTGCGAAACTGTTTTTT. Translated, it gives CASSMGTGRAKLFF.

CDR3 in amino acids: CASSAPRGGSSYEQYF. The DNA for the CDR3 is TGTGCCAGCAGCGCCCCCCGGGGGGGTAGCTCCTACGAGCAGTACTTC. This chain joins TRBV27 and TRBJ2-7, with 8 nucleotides matching TRBD2. Germline values: CDR1 MNHEY, CDR2 SMNVEV (reference sequence). This CDR3 spans 16 amino acids. V gave up 6 bases and J gave up 0 bases; unmatched junction bases: 10.

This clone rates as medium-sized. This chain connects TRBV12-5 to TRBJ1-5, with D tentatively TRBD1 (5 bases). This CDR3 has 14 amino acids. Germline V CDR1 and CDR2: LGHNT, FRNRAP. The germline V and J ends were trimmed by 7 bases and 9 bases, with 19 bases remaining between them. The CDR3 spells CASVVGTRDGPQHF. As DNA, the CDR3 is TGTGCTAGTGTTGTAGGTACAAGGGACGGGCCCCAGCATTTT.

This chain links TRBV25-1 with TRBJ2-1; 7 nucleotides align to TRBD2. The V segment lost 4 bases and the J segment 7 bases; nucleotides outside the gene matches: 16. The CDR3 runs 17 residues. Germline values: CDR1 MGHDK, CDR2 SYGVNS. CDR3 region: CASSGTKNSGPINEQFF. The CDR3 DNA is TGTGCCAGCAGTGGAACAAAAAATAGCGGGCCCATTAATGAGCAGTTCTTC.

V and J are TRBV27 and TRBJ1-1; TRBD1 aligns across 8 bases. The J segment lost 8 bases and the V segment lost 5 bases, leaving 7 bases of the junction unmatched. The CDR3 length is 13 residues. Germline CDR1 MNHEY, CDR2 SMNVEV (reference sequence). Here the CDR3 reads CASSLGTGLEAFF. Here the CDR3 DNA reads TGTGCCAGCAGTCTGGGGACAGGCCTAGAAGCTTTCTTT.

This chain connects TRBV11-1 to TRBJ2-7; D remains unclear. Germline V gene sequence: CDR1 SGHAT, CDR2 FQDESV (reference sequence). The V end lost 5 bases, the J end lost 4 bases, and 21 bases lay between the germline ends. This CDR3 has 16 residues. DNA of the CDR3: TGTGCCAGCAGCCTGAGGACCCGGAACAGACATTACGAGCAGTACTTC. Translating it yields CASSLRTRNRHYEQYF.

The CDR3 sequence is CASSPNFGTQYF. CDR3 nucleotide sequence: TGTGCCAGCAGCCCAAACTTTGGGACCCAGTACTTC. This rearrangement joins TRBV5-6 to TRBJ2-5; D is uncertain. The CDR3 has 12 residues. Germline V gene sequence: CDR1 SGHDT, CDR2 YYEEEE. Trimming shortened V by 4 bases and J by 7 bases, and 11 bases separated the two germline ends.

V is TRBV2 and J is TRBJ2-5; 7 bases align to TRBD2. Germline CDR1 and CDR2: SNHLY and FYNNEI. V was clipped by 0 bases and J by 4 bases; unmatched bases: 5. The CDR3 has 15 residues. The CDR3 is CASSEAGGPGETQYF. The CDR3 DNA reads TGTGCCAGCAGTGAAGCGGGAGGGCCGGGAGAGACCCAGTACTTC.

In DNA form, the CDR3 reads TGTGCCAGCAGTCCTTCCCCGCTAGGACAGGGGGATGAGCAGTTCTTC. Amino acid sequence: CASSPSPLGQGDEQFF. J is TRBJ2-1 and V is TRBV2; the match to TRBD1 covers 10 bases. V lost 5 bases, J lost 8 bases, and 12 bases stayed unmatched. The CDR3 loop spans 16 amino acids. Germline CDR1 is SNHLY and CDR2 is FYNNEI.

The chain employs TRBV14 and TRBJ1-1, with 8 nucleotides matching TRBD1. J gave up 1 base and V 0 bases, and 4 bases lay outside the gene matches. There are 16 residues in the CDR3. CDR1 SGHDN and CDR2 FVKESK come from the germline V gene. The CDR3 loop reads CASSQDRGQGNTEAFF. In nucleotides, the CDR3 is TGTGCCAGCAGCCAAGATCGAGGACAGGGGAACACTGAAGCTTTCTTT. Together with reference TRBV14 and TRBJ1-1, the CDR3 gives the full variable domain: EAGVTQFPSHSVIEKGQTVTLRCDPISGHDNLYWYRRVMGKEIKFLLHFVKESKQDESGMPNNRFLAERTGGTYSTLKVQPAELEDSGVYFCASSQDRGQGNTEAFFGQGTRLTVV.

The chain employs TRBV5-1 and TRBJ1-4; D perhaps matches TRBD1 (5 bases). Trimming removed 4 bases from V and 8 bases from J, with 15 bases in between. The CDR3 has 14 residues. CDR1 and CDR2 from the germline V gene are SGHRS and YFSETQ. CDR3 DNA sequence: TGCGCCAGCAGCCCGACAGAGGTTAAGGAAAAACTGTTTTTT. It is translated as CASSPTEVKEKLFF.

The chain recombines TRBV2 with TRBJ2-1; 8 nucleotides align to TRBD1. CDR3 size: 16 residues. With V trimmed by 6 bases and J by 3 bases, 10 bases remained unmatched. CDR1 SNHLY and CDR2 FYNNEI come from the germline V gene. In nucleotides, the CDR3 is TGTGCCAGCAGAGTGAGCAGACAGGGGCTCTACAATGAGCAGTTCTTC. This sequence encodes CASRVSRQGLYNEQFF.

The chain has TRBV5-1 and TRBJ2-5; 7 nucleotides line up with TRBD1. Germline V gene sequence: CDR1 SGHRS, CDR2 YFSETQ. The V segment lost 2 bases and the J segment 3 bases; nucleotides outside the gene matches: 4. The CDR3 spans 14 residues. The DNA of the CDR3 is TGCGCCAGCAGCTTAAGCCAGGGGGAAGAGACCCAGTACTTC. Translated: CASSLSQGEETQYF.

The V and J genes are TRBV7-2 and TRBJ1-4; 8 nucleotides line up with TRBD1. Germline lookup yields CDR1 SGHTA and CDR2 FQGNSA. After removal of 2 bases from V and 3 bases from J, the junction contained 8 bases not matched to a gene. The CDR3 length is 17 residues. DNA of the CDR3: TGTGCCAGCAGCTTATCCCAGGGGGCCGGGGCTAATGAAAAACTGTTTTTT. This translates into CASSLSQGAGANEKLFF.

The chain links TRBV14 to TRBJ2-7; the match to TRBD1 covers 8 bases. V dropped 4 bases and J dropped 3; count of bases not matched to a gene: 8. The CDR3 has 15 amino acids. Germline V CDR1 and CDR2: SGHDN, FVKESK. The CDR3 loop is CASSLIDRGVYEQYF. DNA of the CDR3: TGTGCCAGCAGCCTTATAGACAGGGGCGTCTACGAGCAGTACTTC. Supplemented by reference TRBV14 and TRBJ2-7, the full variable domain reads EAGVTQFPSHSVIEKGQTVTLRCDPISGHDNLYWYRRVMGKEIKFLLHFVKESKQDESGMPNNRFLAERTGGTYSTLKVQPAELEDSGVYFCASSLIDRGVYEQYFGPGTRLTVT.

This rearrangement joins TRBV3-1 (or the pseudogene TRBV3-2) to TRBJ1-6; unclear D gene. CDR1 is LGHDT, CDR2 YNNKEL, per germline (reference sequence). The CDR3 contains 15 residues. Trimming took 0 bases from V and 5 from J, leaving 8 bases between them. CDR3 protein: CASSQEGIDNSPLHF. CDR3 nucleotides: TGTGCCAGCAGCCAAGAGGGAATCGATAATTCACCCCTCCACTTT.